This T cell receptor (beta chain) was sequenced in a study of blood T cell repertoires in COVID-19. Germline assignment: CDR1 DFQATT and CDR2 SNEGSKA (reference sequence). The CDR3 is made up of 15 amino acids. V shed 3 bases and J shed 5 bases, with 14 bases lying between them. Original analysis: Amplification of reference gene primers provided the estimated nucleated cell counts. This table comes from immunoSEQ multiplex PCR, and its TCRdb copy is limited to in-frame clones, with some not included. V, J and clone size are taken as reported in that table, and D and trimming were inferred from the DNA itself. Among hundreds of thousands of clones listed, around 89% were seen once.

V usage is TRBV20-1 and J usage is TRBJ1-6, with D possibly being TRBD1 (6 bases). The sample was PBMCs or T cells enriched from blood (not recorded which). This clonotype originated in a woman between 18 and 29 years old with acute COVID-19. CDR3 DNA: TGCAGTGCTAGTTGGACAGCTTCGCATAATTCACCCCTCCACTTT. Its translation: CSASWTASHNSPLHF.